A selection of T cell receptor beta chains follows, all from one sample in a study of blood T cell repertoires in COVID-19. Using immunoSEQ multiplex PCR, the repertoire was profiled, and TCRdb retains in-frame clones only, with some absent. Of roughly 250,000 clones listed, 85% to 90% are singletons. Sequencing was done on a sample of PBMCs or T cells enriched from blood (not recorded which). These receptors were taken from a woman aged 18-29 years who had recovered from COVID-19. CDR3s include the opening cysteine and the closing phenylalanine or tryptophan. Fields, in order: clone size, D gene, V gene, J gene, CDR3 DNA, CDR3 protein. D genes are given only for firm matches. Some rows have no size entry. The others give once, few or many, or a class for an expanded clone.

clone size: NA; D gene: TRBD1; V gene: TRBV6-5; J gene: TRBJ2-5; CDR3 DNA: TGTGCCAGCAGAGGGACAGCACAAGAGACCCAGTACTTC; CDR3 protein: CASRGTAQETQYF
clone size: NA; D gene: TRBD1; V gene: TRBV15; J gene: TRBJ1-1; CDR3 DNA: TGTGCCACCAGCAGAGTAGGACAGGCGAACACTGAAGCTTTCTTT; CDR3 protein: CATSRVGQANTEAFF
clone size: NA; D gene: NA; V gene: TRBV6-5; J gene: TRBJ2-3; CDR3 DNA: TGTGCCAGCAGGGAGACAGGAGTCCTCACAGATACGCAGTATTTT; CDR3 protein: CASRETGVLTDTQYF
clone size: once; D gene: TRBD1; V gene: TRBV27; J gene: TRBJ2-7; CDR3 DNA: TGTGCCAGCAGTTTGGCGACAGGGGGCAGAGGCTACGAGCAGTACTTC; CDR3 protein: CASSLATGGRGYEQYF
clone size: NA; D gene: NA; V gene: TRBV12-3/TRBV12-4; J gene: TRBJ1-2; CDR3 DNA: TGTGCCAGCAGTTTAGTGGCGGCGTATGGCTACACCTTC; CDR3 protein: CASSLVAAYGYTF
clone size: once; D gene: NA; V gene: TRBV5-1; J gene: TRBJ1-1; CDR3 DNA: TGCGCCAGCAGCCTAGAGAGTCCCACTGAAGCTTTCTTT; CDR3 protein: CASSLESPTEAFF
clone size: NA; D gene: TRBD1; V gene: TRBV28; J gene: TRBJ2-2; CDR3 DNA: TGTGCCAGCAGCGACAGGGTTGCGAACACCGGGGAGCTGTTTTTT; CDR3 protein: CASSDRVANTGELFF
clone size: NA; D gene: TRBD1; V gene: TRBV5-8; J gene: TRBJ1-6; CDR3 DNA: TGTGCCAGCAGCCCGGACAGGGGGAATCCCTATAATTCACCCCTCCACTTT; CDR3 protein: CASSPDRGNPYNSPLHF
clone size: NA; D gene: NA; V gene: TRBV6-4; J gene: TRBJ1-2; CDR3 DNA: TGTGCCAGCAGCCCGGGACAACGTAACTATGGCTACACCTTC; CDR3 protein: CASSPGQRNYGYTF
clone size: NA; D gene: TRBD1; V gene: TRBV15; J gene: TRBJ1-5; CDR3 DNA: TGTGCCACCAGCGCGACAGGGATCTTTCAGCCCCAGCATTTT; CDR3 protein: CATSATGIFQPQHF
clone size: NA; D gene: TRBD1; V gene: TRBV14; J gene: TRBJ1-2; CDR3 DNA: TGTGCCAGCAGCCAAGATTGGACAGGGGGCTATAGTGGCTACACCTTC; CDR3 protein: CASSQDWTGGYSGYTF
clone size: NA; D gene: NA; V gene: TRBV3-1/TRBV3-2; J gene: TRBJ1-6; CDR3 DNA: TGTGCCAGCAGCCAAGGCGGACAGCCCCTTAACTCACCCCTCCACTTT; CDR3 protein: CASSQGGQPLNSPLHF
clone size: NA; D gene: NA; V gene: TRBV5-5; J gene: TRBJ1-5; CDR3 DNA: TGTGCCAGCAGCCCTCGAGGGGGTCAGCCCCAGCATTTT; CDR3 protein: CASSPRGGQPQHF
clone size: NA; D gene: TRBD1; V gene: TRBV30; J gene: TRBJ2-3; CDR3 DNA: TGTGCCTGGAGTGCTGGGACAGCTAGCACAGATACGCAGTATTTT; CDR3 protein: CAWSAGTASTDTQYF
clone size: few; D gene: TRBD1; V gene: TRBV10-1; J gene: TRBJ2-7; CDR3 DNA: TGCGCCAGCAGTGCATTTAGGACAGGGGGCCTGTACTTC; CDR3 protein: CASSAFRTGGLYF
clone size: NA; D gene: NA; V gene: TRBV7-9; J gene: TRBJ1-4; CDR3 DNA: TGTGCCAGCAGCTTAGAAGGGGGTTTTTTGGAAAAACTGTTTTTT; CDR3 protein: CASSLEGGFLEKLFF
clone size: once; D gene: NA; V gene: TRBV19; J gene: TRBJ1-1; CDR3 DNA: TGTGCCAGTAGTATACCAGGGCGGGGGAACACTGAAGCTTTCTTT; CDR3 protein: CASSIPGRGNTEAFF
clone size: NA; D gene: NA; V gene: TRBV2; J gene: TRBJ2-4; CDR3 DNA: TGTGCCAGCAGTGAAGCGCTTCCAGGGCTCCTCAAAAACATTCAGTACTTC; CDR3 protein: CASSEALPGLLKNIQYF
clone size: few; D gene: NA; V gene: TRBV9; J gene: TRBJ1-1; CDR3 DNA: TGTGCCAGCAGCGTCCTAGGGAGAGGCACTGAAGCTTTCTTT; CDR3 protein: CASSVLGRGTEAFF
clone size: once; D gene: NA; V gene: TRBV29-1; J gene: TRBJ1-2; CDR3 DNA: TGCAGCGTTAAGCGGTCAGACTATGGCTACACCTTC; CDR3 protein: CSVKRSDYGYTF
clone size: NA; D gene: TRBD1; V gene: TRBV12-3/TRBV12-4; J gene: TRBJ1-3; CDR3 DNA: TGTGCCAGCAGGGACAGGAGAAACACCATATATTTT; CDR3 protein: CASRDRRNTIYF
clone size: NA; D gene: TRBD1; V gene: TRBV18; J gene: TRBJ2-7; CDR3 DNA: TGTGCCAGCTCTCGTGGACAGGGATGGATCGACGAGCAGTACTTC; CDR3 protein: CASSRGQGWIDEQYF
clone size: many; D gene: NA; V gene: TRBV9; J gene: TRBJ2-2; CDR3 DNA: TGTGCCAGCAGCGTAGGAGGGAGGTCTTACACCGGGGAGCTGTTTTTT; CDR3 protein: CASSVGGRSYTGELFF
clone size: NA; D gene: TRBD2; V gene: TRBV4-1; J gene: TRBJ2-3; CDR3 DNA: TGCGCCAGCACCAGGACTAGCGGTGGCACAGATACGCAGTATTTT; CDR3 protein: CASTRTSGGTDTQYF
clone size: NA; D gene: NA; V gene: TRBV28; J gene: TRBJ1-1; CDR3 DNA: TGTGCCAGCAGTTCCGTCTTGCGGCAGAACACTGAAGCTTTCTTT; CDR3 protein: CASSSVLRQNTEAFF
clone size: NA; D gene: TRBD1; V gene: TRBV10-1; J gene: TRBJ1-5; CDR3 DNA: TGCGCCAGCAGTGAGACTACAGGGGATCAGCCCCAGCATTTT; CDR3 protein: CASSETTGDQPQHF
clone size: NA; D gene: TRBD1; V gene: TRBV11-2; J gene: TRBJ1-2; CDR3 DNA: TGTGCCAGCAGCTTTTTCAGGGGGCGTCATGGCTACACCTTC; CDR3 protein: CASSFFRGRHGYTF
clone size: NA; D gene: TRBD1; V gene: TRBV27; J gene: TRBJ2-7; CDR3 DNA: TGTGCCAGCAGTTTAGCCGGGACAGGGGGCGGCTACGAGCAGTACTTC; CDR3 protein: CASSLAGTGGGYEQYF
clone size: NA; D gene: NA; V gene: TRBV5-1; J gene: TRBJ2-5; CDR3 DNA: TGCGCCAGCAGCTTGGGGTTGGGCCCGCAAGAGACCCAGTACTTC; CDR3 protein: CASSLGLGPQETQYF
clone size: NA; D gene: NA; V gene: TRBV28; J gene: TRBJ1-4; CDR3 DNA: TGTGCCAGCAGCGGAAGGAGTGAAAAACTGTTTTTT; CDR3 protein: CASSGRSEKLFF
clone size: NA; D gene: TRBD1; V gene: TRBV6-5; J gene: TRBJ2-2; CDR3 DNA: TGTGCCAGCAGTTCCCGGACAGGGGGCACTACCGGGGAGCTGTTTTTT; CDR3 protein: CASSSRTGGTTGELFF
clone size: NA; D gene: NA; V gene: TRBV5-5; J gene: TRBJ1-5; CDR3 DNA: TGTGCCAGCAGCCCCCACACGGGAAGAGGCAATCAGCCCCAGCATTTT; CDR3 protein: CASSPHTGRGNQPQHF
clone size: NA; D gene: TRBD1; V gene: TRBV5-1; J gene: TRBJ1-1; CDR3 DNA: TGCGCCAGCAGCTCAATAACAGGGGCGAACACTGAAGCTTTCTTT; CDR3 protein: CASSSITGANTEAFF
clone size: NA; D gene: TRBD1; V gene: TRBV7-8; J gene: TRBJ2-6; CDR3 DNA: TGTGCCATCCCGGGACAGGGCTCTGGGGCCAACGTCCTGACTTTC; CDR3 protein: CAIPGQGSGANVLTF
clone size: NA; D gene: NA; V gene: TRBV28; J gene: TRBJ1-1; CDR3 DNA: TGTGCCAGCAGATCGTACGGGGGCACTGAAGCTTTCTTT; CDR3 protein: CASRSYGGTEAFF
clone size: NA; D gene: NA; V gene: TRBV5-8; J gene: TRBJ1-4; CDR3 DNA: TGTGCCAGCAGCTCGGACCCGGCGAAGGGCCCTCGGGGGGAAAAACTGTTTTTT; CDR3 protein: CASSSDPAKGPRGEKLFF
clone size: NA; D gene: NA; V gene: TRBV2; J gene: TRBJ1-1; CDR3 DNA: TGTGCCAGCAGTGAAAGCCGTTTGAACACTGAAGCTTTCTTT; CDR3 protein: CASSESRLNTEAFF
clone size: NA; D gene: NA; V gene: TRBV7-2; J gene: TRBJ1-6; CDR3 DNA: TGTGCCAGCAGCGCCAGGGTGGTTGGTTCACCCCTCCACTTT; CDR3 protein: CASSARVVGSPLHF
clone size: NA; D gene: TRBD1; V gene: TRBV28; J gene: TRBJ2-3; CDR3 DNA: TGTGCCAACGAAGGACAGGGGGCTAGGAGTGAGGTAACAGATACGCAGTATTTT; CDR3 protein: CANEGQGARSEVTDTQYF
clone size: NA; D gene: NA; V gene: TRBV5-1; J gene: TRBJ2-7; CDR3 DNA: TGCGCCAGCAGCTTGTCCCGGGGTCCCTACGAGCAGTACTTC; CDR3 protein: CASSLSRGPYEQYF
clone size: NA; D gene: NA; V gene: TRBV29-1; J gene: TRBJ2-5; CDR3 DNA: TGCAGCGTTGAGTCGTTGGGCCAAGAAGAGACCCAGTACTTC; CDR3 protein: CSVESLGQEETQYF
clone size: NA; D gene: NA; V gene: TRBV28; J gene: TRBJ1-2; CDR3 DNA: TGTGCCAGCAGACCACCCGGGACGACAGGTAACCCATTAGAGAACTATGGCTACACCTTC; CDR3 protein: CASRPPGTTGNPLENYGYTF
clone size: NA; D gene: TRBD1; V gene: TRBV7-8; J gene: TRBJ1-4; CDR3 DNA: TGTGCCAGCAGCAAACACAGGGGAAGTAATGAAAAACTGTTTTTT; CDR3 protein: CASSKHRGSNEKLFF